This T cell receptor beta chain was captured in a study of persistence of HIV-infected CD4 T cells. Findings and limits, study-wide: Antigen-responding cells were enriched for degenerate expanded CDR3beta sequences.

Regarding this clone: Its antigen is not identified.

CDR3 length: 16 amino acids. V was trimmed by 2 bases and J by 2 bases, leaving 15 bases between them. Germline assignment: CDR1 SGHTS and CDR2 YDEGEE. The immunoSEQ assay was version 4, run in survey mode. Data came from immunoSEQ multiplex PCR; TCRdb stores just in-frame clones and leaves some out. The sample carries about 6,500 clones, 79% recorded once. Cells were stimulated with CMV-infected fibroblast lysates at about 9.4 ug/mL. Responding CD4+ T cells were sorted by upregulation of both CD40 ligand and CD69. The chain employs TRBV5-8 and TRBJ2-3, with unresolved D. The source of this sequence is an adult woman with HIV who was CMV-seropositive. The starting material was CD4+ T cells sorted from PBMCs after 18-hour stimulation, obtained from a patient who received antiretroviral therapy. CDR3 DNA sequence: TGTGCCAGCAGCTTCTCTCGGGCAACCCTCACAGATACGCAGTATTTT. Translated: CASSFSRATLTDTQYF.